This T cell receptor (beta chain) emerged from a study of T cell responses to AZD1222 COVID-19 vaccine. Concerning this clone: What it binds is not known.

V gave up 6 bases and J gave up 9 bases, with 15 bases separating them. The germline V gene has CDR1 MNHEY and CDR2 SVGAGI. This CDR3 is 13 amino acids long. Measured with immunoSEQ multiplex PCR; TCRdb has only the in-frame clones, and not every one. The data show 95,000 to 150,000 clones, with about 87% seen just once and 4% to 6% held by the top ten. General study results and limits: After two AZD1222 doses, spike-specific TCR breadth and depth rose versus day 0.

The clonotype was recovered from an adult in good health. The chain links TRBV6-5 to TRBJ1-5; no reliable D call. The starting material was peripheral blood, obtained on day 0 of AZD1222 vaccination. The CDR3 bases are TGTGCCAGCAGAAACGACCCGCGAGGGCCCCAGCATTTT. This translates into CASRNDPRGPQHF.